This passage covers 24 T cell receptor beta chains from one sample sequenced in a study of T cells in Graves' hyperthyroidism and ophthalmopathy. Amplification of TCR beta CDR3 regions was performed using RNA transcripts as template. RT-PCR in the first round (using the HTBI primer set) targeted the TCR CDR3. TCRdb itself ran the multiplex PCR reads through MiXCR, one entry per CDR3 protein. The sample carries about 760,000 distinct CDR3 sequences, approximately 40% recorded once. The sequenced material came from blood. These receptor sequences come from a middle-aged woman with Graves' hyperthyroidism.

At least ten counts were recorded for this clonotype. V and J are TRBV7-9 and TRBJ2-5; the match to TRBD1 covers 7 bases. Germline CDR1 is SEHNR and CDR2 is FQNEAQ (reference sequence). Losses at the gene ends were 5 bases for V and 3 bases for J; bases not matched to a gene: 6. The CDR3 extends over 14 amino acids. The CDR3 is CASSLQTGKETQYF. CDR3 nucleotide sequence: TGTGCCAGCAGCCTTCAGACAGGGAAAGAGACCCAGTACTTC. Combining the CDR3 with reference TRBV7-9 and TRBJ2-5 gives the whole variable domain DTGVSQNPRHKITKRGQNVTFRCDPISEHNRLYWYRQTLGQGPEFLTYFQNEAQLEKSRLLSDRFSAERPKGSFSTLEIQRTEQGDSAMYLCASSLQTGKETQYFGPGTRLLVL.

This clonotype was counted between two and nine times. V gene TRBV7-2 combines with J gene TRBJ2-7; TRBD1 agrees at 8 bases. CDR1 is SGHTA and CDR2 is FQGNSA in the germline V gene. This CDR3 is 15 amino acids long. V lost 5 bases, J lost 8 bases, and 14 bases stayed unmatched. CDR3 loop: CASSLRILTGEKQYF. CDR3 nucleotides: TGTGCCAGCAGCCTGCGAATTCTGACAGGGGAGAAGCAGTACTTC.

The chain combines TRBV6-1 with TRBJ1-1; D is uncertain. V gave up 6 bases and J gave up 0 bases, with 11 bases separating them. This CDR3 contains 14 residues. Germline assignment: CDR1 MNHNS and CDR2 SASEGT. CDR3 residues: CASSPWEMNTEAFF. In DNA, the CDR3 is TGTGCCAGCAGCCCGTGGGAGATGAACACTGAAGCTTTCTTT.

This chain uses TRBV4-1 with TRBJ1-3, with 7 nucleotides matching TRBD1. CDR3 size: 15 residues. V shed 8 bases, J shed 0 bases, and the junction held 7 bases outside the gene matches. Per germline, CDR1 MGHRA and CDR2 YSYEKL. The CDR3 DNA follows: TGCGCCAGCGCGGGGACAGCCCTCTCTGGAAACACCATATATTTT. Amino acids: CASAGTALSGNTIYF.

This clonotype was observed a handful of times. The chain employs TRBV20-1 and TRBJ2-7; 8 nucleotides align to TRBD1. Per germline, CDR1 DFQATT and CDR2 SNEGSKA (reference sequence). V lost 1 base and J lost 0; bases outside the gene matches: 2. The CDR3 runs 14 residues. The CDR3 nucleotides are TGCAGTGCTAGAGGGACAGGGAGCTCCTACGAGCAGTACTTC. Protein sequence: CSARGTGSSYEQYF.

The chain has TRBV10-3 and TRBJ1-5; D might be TRBD1 (5 bases). The CDR3 has 13 residues. Trimming took 4 bases from V and 7 from J, leaving 11 bases between them. CDR1 is ENHRY and CDR2 is SYGVKD in the germline V gene. This chain's CDR3 is CAISGRGEQPQHF. In DNA, the CDR3 is TGTGCCATCAGTGGGAGGGGAGAACAGCCCCAGCATTTT.

Only one count was recorded for this clonotype. A read error may explain this, as a much larger clone is one base away. The V call is TRBV7-9, the J call TRBJ2-7; no firm D call. CDR3 size: 14 residues. Looked up from germline, CDR1 is SEHNR and CDR2 is FQNEAQ (reference sequence). The CDR3 bases are TGTTCCAGCAGCTTCTATTTACCTCGGGACGAGCAGTACTTC. It specifies CSSSFYLPRDEQYF.

The gene calls are TRBV4-1 and TRBJ1-1; D might be TRBD1 (6 bases). The germline gives CDR1 MGHRA, CDR2 YSYEKL. Trimming took 4 bases from V and 1 from J, leaving 13 bases between them. The CDR3 spans 15 residues. The CDR3 sequence: CASSRPTDRNTEAFF. The CDR3 DNA reads TGCGCCAGCAGCCGACCCACGGACAGGAACACTGAAGCTTTCTTT.

As DNA, the CDR3 is TGTGCCAGCACCCGTTCAAAGGGGCAGCCCCAGCATTTT. This translates into CASTRSKGQPQHF. The rearrangement uses TRBV28 and TRBJ1-5, with D possibly TRBD1 on 5 matching bases. This CDR3 has 13 amino acids. Germline V gives CDR1 MDHEN, CDR2 SYDVKM. Trimming pared 7 bases from V and 7 bases from J, leaving 14 bases between.

This clonotype was counted a few times. The CDR3 reads CASSPYTQGNTEAFF. As DNA, the CDR3 is TGTGCCAGCAGTCCATACACTCAGGGGAACACTGAAGCTTTCTTT. The chain couples TRBV7-9 to TRBJ1-1; tentative D call: TRBD1 (5 bases). The CDR3 has 15 amino acids. Germline V lookup: CDR1 SEHNR, CDR2 FQNEAQ (reference sequence). V was pared by 6 bases and J by 1 base, with 15 bases between.

This clonotype occurred many times. The chain carries TRBV7-2 and TRBJ1-2; D gene uncertain. Trimming cost V 6 bases and J 9 bases, with 26 bases left between them. The germline V gene has CDR1 SGHTA and CDR2 FQGNSA. The CDR3 consists of 16 residues. The CDR3 sequence is CASRPRWTSSTLRYTF. In nucleotides, the CDR3 is TGTGCCAGCAGGCCTCGATGGACCTCCTCGACCCTACGCTACACCTTC.

This clonotype was counted only a few times. V usage is TRBV7-9 and J usage is TRBJ1-1; D is ambiguous. The CDR3 covers 14 residues. The germline V gene encodes CDR1 SEHNR and CDR2 FQNEAQ (reference sequence). V was cut by 8 bases and J by 1 base, with 14 bases left in between. This CDR3 reads CASSLMGGNTEAFF. As DNA, the CDR3 is TGTGCCAGCTCCCTAATGGGAGGGAACACTGAAGCTTTCTTT.

This chain uses TRBV2 with TRBJ2-5; the D is unclear. The DNA end favors TRBJ2-4, so the J call may be wrong. The CDR3 length is 11 residues. Germline V gene lookup returns CDR1 SNHLY and CDR2 FYNNEI. The CDR3 here is CASSGRNIQYF. The CDR3 region has the DNA TGTGCCAGCAGTGGGCGAAACATTCAGTACTTC.

Regarding this clonotype: One end of the junction fails to match germline, which may point to a read error. The chain carries TRBV7-2 and TRBJ1-3, with D possibly TRBD1 on 6 matching bases. The CDR3 is 18 amino acids. The germline gives CDR1 SGHTA, CDR2 FQGNSA. CDR3 bases: TGTGCCAGCAGCAATTACACTAACAGGGTTAGATCTGGAGACACCATATATTTT. Protein: CASSNYTNRVRSGDTIYF.

This clonotype was recorded a few times. The rearrangement links TRBV11-2 to TRBJ2-7; possible D gene TRBD1, 5 bases. The CDR3 has 15 residues. Germline CDR1 is SGHAT and CDR2 is FQNNGV. V dropped 4 bases and J dropped 2 bases, with 15 bases sitting between them. The CDR3 here is CASSSTAYLTYEQYF. The CDR3 region has the DNA TGTGCCAGCAGCTCGACAGCTTACCTAACCTACGAGCAGTACTTC.

In its sample, this clonotype was seen a few times. The gene calls are TRBV6-5 and TRBJ1-1; a possible D gene is TRBD1 (6 bases). Germline CDR1 MNHEY, CDR2 SVGAGI. Trimming left V 7 bases short and J 3 bases short, with 15 bases between. The CDR3 has 14 amino acids. CDR3: CASTPGHLDTEAFF. CDR3 DNA: TGTGCCAGCACTCCGGGACATCTGGACACTGAAGCTTTCTTT.

The table lists this clonotype with a few counts. This sequence joins TRBV6-1 and TRBJ1-2; D possibly corresponds to TRBD1 (6 bases). V gave up 7 bases and J gave up 0 bases, with 12 bases separating them. Germline loops: CDR1 MNHNS, CDR2 SASEGT. The CDR3 totals 14 residues. CDR3 in DNA: TGTGCCAGCACTCTAGAGGGGGCTAACTATGGCTACACCTTC. This sequence encodes CASTLEGANYGYTF.

This clonotype was recorded only once. The rearrangement links TRBV14 to TRBJ2-5; D possibly corresponds to TRBD1 (6 bases). There are 15 residues in the CDR3. Germline loops: CDR1 SGHDN, CDR2 FVKESK. The V and J ends lost 1 base and 5 bases respectively, with 14 bases between them. CDR3 region: CASSQGGTPRETQYF. The CDR3 bases are TGTGCCAGCAGCCAAGGAGGGACACCTCGGGAGACCCAGTACTTC.

This clonotype came up many times. This chain links TRBV12-3 or TRBV12-4 with TRBJ1-5; D remains ambiguous. This CDR3 is built from 11 residues. The ends were cut back, 3 bases at V and 6 bases at J, with 3 bases in the middle. CDR3 coding DNA: TGTGCCAGCAGTTTCGGTCAGCCCCAGCATTTT. Protein: CASSFGQPQHF.

The chain uses TRBV28 and TRBJ2-7; 9 nucleotides align to TRBD1. This CDR3 has 14 residues. Per germline, CDR1 MDHEN and CDR2 SYDVKM. V lost 10 bases to trimming and J lost 1 base; unmatched junction nucleotides: 8. The CDR3 DNA follows: TGTGCCACCCTCAAACAGGGGGCATCCTACGAGCAGTACTTC. This encodes CATLKQGASYEQYF.

This clonotype was counted at least ten times. The chain carries TRBV10-3 and TRBJ1-3; 7 positions match TRBD1. CDR3 length: 14 residues. V was clipped by 4 bases and J by 4 bases; unmatched bases: 4. The germline CDR1 and CDR2 sequences are ENHRY and SYGVKD. The CDR3 here is CAISAGTEGNTIYF. The CDR3, as DNA: TGTGCCATCAGTGCCGGGACAGAAGGAAACACCATATATTTT.

V gene TRBV14 combines with J gene TRBJ1-2, with no clear D. CDR1 is SGHDN and CDR2 is FVKESK in the germline V gene. V gave up 6 bases and J gave up 7 bases, with 15 bases separating them. This CDR3 has 13 amino acids. The CDR3 sequence: CASRWENEAGYTF. In nucleotides, the CDR3 is TGTGCCAGCAGATGGGAAAACGAGGCTGGCTACACCTTC.

In the case of this clonotype: This may be a read error: a much more frequent sequence differs by one nucleotide. Likely a read error: the CDR3 ends without its conserved phenylalanine or tryptophan. V and J are TRBV20-1 and TRBJ2-7; the D gene is possibly TRBD1 (6 bases). The CDR3 contains 12 residues. The germline CDR1 and CDR2 sequences are DFQATT and SNEGSKA (reference sequence). Deletions cut 5 bases from V and 5 bases from J, with 13 bases between. CDR3 residues: CSAGLQGNEQYL. The CDR3 DNA follows: TGCAGTGCTGGTCTACAGGGCAACGAGCAGTACCTC.

This clonotype was counted at least ten times. The chain recombines TRBV29-1 with TRBJ1-1; no clear D. The germline CDR1 and CDR2 sequences are SQVTM and ANQGSEA. This CDR3 is 12 amino acids long. Trimming stripped 5 bases from V and 2 bases from J, with 9 bases between. The CDR3 loop reads CSVRRSNTEAFF. Here the CDR3 DNA reads TGCAGCGTTCGTCGAAGTAACACTGAAGCTTTCTTT.